The rows below give T cell receptor beta chains drawn from one sample of a study of T-cell memory formation after mild COVID-19. TCRdb analysed the 5' RACE reads with MiXCR anew, one entry per CDR3 protein. The table shows 550,000 to 650,000 distinct CDR3 sequences, with about 18% occurring only once. Input material: PBMCs or a T cell subset sorted from them (not recorded which). These receptors all stem from an adult woman who had mild COVID-19 (a few samples of this study predate the infection). Cell type and time point are not known. CDR3s include the opening cysteine and the closing phenylalanine or tryptophan. A D gene is named only where the DNA matches it firmly. The size of a clone is reported for some rows only, either as once, few or many, or as a class for expanded clones.

TGTGCCAGCCGTTCCGACAGGGATCCCACTGAAGCTTTCTTT,CASRSDRDPTEAFF,TRBV6-5,TRBJ1-1,few,TRBD1
TGTGCCACCAGCAGACCTTTTCAGGGGGTCACAGATACGCAGTATTTT,CATSRPFQGVTDTQYF,TRBV15,TRBJ2-3,.,TRBD1
TGTGCCAGCAGCTTGAGAGTCCTTAGGACAGGTAGCGAGATAGGCTACACCTTC,CASSLRVLRTGSEIGYTF,TRBV7-8,TRBJ1-2,.,TRBD1
TGTGCCAGCAGTTGGATGGGGGCCCAAGAGACCCAGTACTTC,CASSWMGAQETQYF,TRBV12-3/TRBV12-4,TRBJ2-5,few,.
TGTGCCAGCAGGGATCCCGGGTTGGGCGAGCAGTACTTC,CASRDPGLGEQYF,TRBV6-6,TRBJ2-7,few,.
TGCGCCAGCAGATCGGGAGAATGGAGTGAGCAGTTCTTC,CASRSGEWSEQFF,TRBV5-1,TRBJ2-1,.,.
TGTGCCAGCAGACAAGAGGTAACGAGGGGCATAGATACGCAGTATTTT,CASRQEVTRGIDTQYF,TRBV4-2,TRBJ2-3,.,.
TGTGCCAGCAGCTTGGAACAGGGGGGACAGTACTTC,CASSLEQGGQYF,TRBV5-6,TRBJ2-7,.,TRBD1
TGTGCCAGCAGTGAGACGGGGCGAACTAATGAAAAACTGTTTTTT,CASSETGRTNEKLFF,TRBV6-2/TRBV6-3,TRBJ1-4,.,.
TGTGCCAGCAGCCCCTCGACATCCCCCGGGGAGCTGTTTTTT,CASSPSTSPGELFF,TRBV7-9,TRBJ2-2,.,.
TGTGCCAGCAGTGCCCCCCCCCGAGGGGAACACGAGCAGTACTTC,CASSAPPRGEHEQYF,TRBV28,TRBJ2-7,.,.
TGTGCCAGTAGTAGCGGGAAGCCTACCTACGAGCAGTACTTC,CASSSGKPTYEQYF,TRBV19,TRBJ2-7,.,.
TGTGCCTGGAGTGCCGGACAGAATAGCAATCAGCCCCAGCATTTT,CAWSAGQNSNQPQHF,TRBV30,TRBJ1-5,.,.
TGTGCCAGCAGCCAAGAGCGCCCGGAACAGGGATATGGCTACACCTTC,CASSQERPEQGYGYTF,TRBV4-2,TRBJ1-2,.,.